The 27 T cell receptor beta chains listed next were all sequenced from one sample in a study of beta chain features in type 1 diabetes. The investigators reverse transcribed all of the isolated RNA, so they sequenced expressed TCRB transcripts. The table came from immunoSEQ multiplex PCR; TCRdb's copy has only in-frame clones and leaves some out. Among roughly 400,000 clones listed, roughly 15% were seen once. Sequenced sample: naive CD4+ T cells from blood. These TCRs come from a woman under 30 in good health.

This clone was seen a handful of times. This chain joins TRBV10-3 and TRBJ2-7; tentative D call: TRBD1 (6 bases). CDR3 size: 12 residues. V shed 5 bases and J shed 3 bases, with 8 bases lying between them. CDR1 and CDR2 from the germline V gene are ENHRY and SYGVKD. CDR3 DNA: TGTGCCATCAGTTCACAGGGCTACGAGCAGTACTTC. Its translation is CAISSQGYEQYF.

Remarks on this clone: Other DNA sequences of this sample code for an identical CDR3. The rearrangement joins TRBV28 to TRBJ1-2; TRBD1 agrees at 7 bases. Trimming took 6 bases from V and 2 from J; bases not matched to a gene: 3. This CDR3 has 13 amino acids. Per the germline V gene, CDR1 is MDHEN and CDR2 is SYDVKM. The CDR3 here is CASSLGQNYGYTF. The CDR3 DNA follows: TGTGCCAGCAGCTTGGGACAGAACTATGGCTACACCTTC.

This rearrangement joins TRBV5-4 to TRBJ1-1; D is unresolved. From germline, CDR1 is SGHNT and CDR2 YYREEE (reference sequence). Trimming removed 3 bases at V and 4 bases at J, with 10 bases between. The CDR3 length is 13 residues. CDR3 sequence reads: CASSWRAGTEAFF. The CDR3 nucleotides read TGTGCCAGCAGCTGGAGGGCGGGCACTGAAGCTTTCTTT.

This clone was seen more than once but under ten times. The chain links TRBV18 to TRBJ2-5, with 8 bases that match TRBD1. CDR1 is KGHSH, CDR2 LQKENI, per germline. V lost 4 bases to trimming and J lost 2 bases; unmatched junction nucleotides: 6. CDR3 size: 15 residues. As DNA, the CDR3 is TGTGCCAGCTCACGGTATGGGACAGGACAAGAGACCCAGTACTTC. Translation: CASSRYGTGQETQYF.

The rearrangement uses TRBV2 and TRBJ2-4; TRBD2 matches at 12 bases. With 3 bases clipped from V and 1 base from J, the junction kept 7 bases outside the gene matches. This CDR3 comprises 18 residues. CDR1 and CDR2 from the germline V gene are SNHLY and FYNNEI. The CDR3 DNA is TGTGCCAGCAGTGAGCTAGCGGGAGGGCATAGCGCCAAAAACATTCAGTACTTC. This sequence encodes CASSELAGGHSAKNIQYF.

This clone was seen a handful of times. The gene calls are TRBV2 and TRBJ2-1; no definite D call. Germline CDR1 reads SNHLY; CDR2 reads FYNNEI. CDR3 length: 11 amino acids. Trimming pared 7 bases from V and 9 bases from J, leaving 10 bases between. CDR3 nucleotides: TGTGCCAGCATCAGTAATGCTGAGCAGTTCTTC. Translation: CASISNAEQFF.

V is TRBV5-1 and J is TRBJ2-2; 8 bases are shared with TRBD2. The CDR3 consists of 16 residues. The trim removed 0 bases at V and 4 bases at J, leaving 5 bases unmatched. Germline assignment: CDR1 SGHRS and CDR2 YFSETQ. CDR3 in amino acids: CASSLGSGSSTGELFF. The CDR3 DNA sequence: TGCGCCAGCAGCTTGGGAAGCGGGAGTAGCACCGGGGAGCTGTTTTTT. Together with reference TRBV5-1 and TRBJ2-2, the CDR3 gives the full variable domain: KAGVTQTPRYLIKTRGQQVTLSCSPISGHRSVSWYQQTPGQGLQFLFEYFSETQRNKGNFPGRFSGRQFSNSRSEMNVSTLELGDSALYLCASSLGSGSSTGELFFGEGSRLTVL.

CDR3 region: CASSYASGSYEQYF. The CDR3 DNA reads as TGTGCCAGCAGTTACGCTAGCGGGAGCTACGAGCAGTACTTC. V and J are TRBV6-6 and TRBJ2-7, with 10 bases aligning to TRBD2. V lost 2 bases and J lost 3; bases outside the gene matches: 1. Germline lookup yields CDR1 MNHNY and CDR2 SVGAGI (reference sequence). This CDR3 has 14 amino acids.

This clone was observed a handful of times. This sequence joins TRBV30 and TRBJ2-3; D uncertain. V was pared by 0 bases and J by 2 bases, with 12 bases between. Germline V gene data show CDR1 as GTSNPN and CDR2 as SVGIG (reference sequence). The CDR3 consists of 15 residues. The CDR3 protein is CAWSVPRRVTDTQYF. In nucleotides, the CDR3 is TGTGCCTGGAGTGTACCTAGACGGGTCACAGATACGCAGTATTTT. Based on the CDR3 plus reference TRBV30 and TRBJ2-3, the full variable domain is SQTIHQWPATLVQPVGSPLSLECTVEGTSNPNLYWYRQAAGRGLQLLFYSVGIGQISSEVPQNLSASRPQDRQFILSSKKLLLSDSGFYLCAWSVPRRVTDTQYFGPGTRLTVL.

This clone was seen more than once but under ten times. This CDR3 is CASRVPGQSNTEAFF. The CDR3 DNA reads TGTGCCAGCAGAGTACCGGGACAATCGAACACTGAAGCTTTCTTT. The V gene is TRBV28, the J gene TRBJ1-1; a weak D match, TRBD1 (6 bases). Germline CDR1 reads MDHEN; CDR2 reads SYDVKM. This CDR3 is 15 amino acids long. Between the trimmed V and J ends, which lost 6 bases and 1 base, there was a span of 15 bases.

The chain employs TRBV29-1 and TRBJ1-3; tentative D call: TRBD1 (5 bases). Per the germline V gene, CDR1 is SQVTM and CDR2 is ANQGSEA. V lost 6 bases, J lost 4 bases, and 10 bases lay in between. The CDR3 runs 12 residues. The CDR3 DNA reads TGCAGCGTACGGGGGGGAGGAAACACCATATATTTT. Residues: CSVRGGGNTIYF.

V is TRBV28 and J is TRBJ1-4, with D perhaps matching TRBD1 (5 bases). V lost 9 bases to trimming and J lost 6 bases, with 8 bases between them. The CDR3 runs to 11 residues. The germline V gene has CDR1 MDHEN and CDR2 SYDVKM. CDR3 region: CASTGDEKLFF. The CDR3 coding sequence is TGTGCCAGTACAGGCGATGAAAAACTGTTTTTT.

This clone was detected a few times. The rearrangement links TRBV9 to TRBJ2-3, with 7 bases lining up with TRBD1. Germline trimming cut 6 bases from V and 1 base from J; bases unmatched to any gene: 8. This CDR3 is 15 amino acids long. Per germline, CDR1 SGDLS and CDR2 YYNGEE. The CDR3 bases are TGTGCCAGCACCCATGAGGGGGCCCGCACAGATACGCAGTATTTT. The encoded protein is CASTHEGARTDTQYF.

The gene calls are TRBV7-2 and TRBJ2-7; 10 bases are shared with TRBD2. Unmatched junction bases numbered 11, after V lost 4 bases and J lost 5 bases. This CDR3 region has 16 residues. Germline assignment: CDR1 SGHTA and CDR2 FQGNSA. The CDR3 DNA follows: TGTGCCAGCAGCTCACCCTTACTAGCGGGATACCACGAGCAGTACTTC. It translates to CASSSPLLAGYHEQYF.

This rearrangement joins TRBV5-1 to TRBJ2-6; possible D gene TRBD2, 5 bases. CDR3 length: 15 amino acids. The germline V gene has CDR1 SGHRS and CDR2 YFSETQ. The ends were cut back, 6 bases at V and 0 bases at J, with 10 bases in the middle. The CDR3 spells CASKGLSSGANVLTF. CDR3 sequence (DNA): TGCGCCAGCAAAGGACTGAGCTCTGGGGCCAACGTCCTGACTTTC.

The chain links TRBV28 to TRBJ2-7; 13 bases are shared with TRBD2. There are 15 residues in the CDR3. The ends lost 5 bases at V and 6 bases at J; junction bases unmatched: 7. Per germline, CDR1 MDHEN and CDR2 SYDVKM. The CDR3 DNA sequence: TGTGCCAGCAGTCCCGGACTAGCGGGAGTGGGCGAGCAGTACTTC. It yields the protein CASSPGLAGVGEQYF.

This chain joins TRBV7-2 and TRBJ2-2; D is perhaps TRBD1 (6 bases). CDR1 is SGHTA and CDR2 is FQGNSA in the germline V gene. The CDR3 extends over 15 amino acids. Trimming took off 5 bases at V and 6 bases at J, with 16 bases between the two ends. CDR3 protein: CASSGLQGPAGELFF. The CDR3 DNA reads as TGTGCCAGCAGCGGCCTACAGGGCCCGGCCGGGGAGCTGTTTTTT. Looking up the rest from reference TRBV7-2 and TRBJ2-2 gives the full variable domain: GAGVSQSPSNKVTEKGKDVELRCDPISGHTALYWYRQSLGQGLEFLIYFQGNSAPDKSGLPSDRFSAERTGGSVSTLTIQRTQQEDSAVYLCASSGLQGPAGELFFGEGSRLTVL.

The chain has TRBV9 and TRBJ2-7, with 10 bases aligning to TRBD1. The CDR3 extends over 16 amino acids. The V segment lost 4 bases and the J segment 7 bases; nucleotides outside the gene matches: 14. In germline, CDR1 is SGDLS, CDR2 YYNGEE. The CDR3 here is CASSTSLTGGTGEQYF. Written as DNA, the CDR3 is TGTGCCAGCAGCACATCTTTGACAGGGGGCACGGGTGAGCAGTACTTC.

The chain combines TRBV9 with TRBJ2-1, with 10 bases identical to TRBD2. The CDR3 covers 16 residues. V was clipped by 0 bases and J by 2 bases; unmatched bases: 2. Germline-derived CDR1 and CDR2 are SGDLS and YYNGEE. CDR3 bases: TGTGCCAGCAGCGTAGCTAGCGGGAGTGCCTACAATGAGCAGTTCTTC. It yields the protein CASSVASGSAYNEQFF.

The CDR3 protein is CASSHMSGMNTEAFF. The CDR3 DNA sequence: TGTGCCAGCAGCCACATGTCAGGGATGAACACTGAAGCTTTCTTT. The chain uses TRBV7-9 and TRBJ1-1; possible D gene TRBD1, 5 bases. CDR3 length: 15 residues. With 5 bases removed from V and 0 bases from J, the gap between germline ends came to 13 bases. Germline assignment: CDR1 SEHNR and CDR2 FQNEAQ (reference sequence).

This clone was counted between two and nine times. The chain links TRBV28 to TRBJ2-3; 7 bases align to TRBD1. CDR1 and CDR2 (germline): MDHEN, SYDVKM. The V and J ends lost 6 bases and 6 bases, in that order; junction bases with no gene match: 9. This CDR3 is built from 14 residues. In DNA, the CDR3 is TGTGCCAGCAGCGAGTTAATCAGGGGGGATACGCAGTATTTT. Its protein product is CASSELIRGDTQYF.

This clone showed up just a few times. The chain couples TRBV7-2 to TRBJ1-1; TRBD1 is a possible D gene (6 bases). The CDR3 loop spans 15 amino acids. Germline V gene sequence: CDR1 SGHTA, CDR2 FQGNSA. V gave up 0 bases and J gave up 1 base, with 9 bases separating them. As DNA, the CDR3 is TGTGCCAGCAGCTTAGCGGCACAGGGGAACACTGAAGCTTTCTTT. Translation gives CASSLAAQGNTEAFF.

Only a few counts were recorded for this clone. The CDR3 loop is CASSFRTAQETQYF. In DNA form, the CDR3 reads TGTGCCAGCAGCTTCAGGACAGCACAAGAGACCCAGTACTTC. The genes are TRBV7-9 and TRBJ2-5, with a tentative D call TRBD1 (6 bases). This CDR3 is built from 14 residues. Germline V gene data show CDR1 as SEHNR and CDR2 as FQNEAQ (reference sequence). The V end lost 3 bases, the J end lost 2 bases, and 10 bases lay between the germline ends.

This clone was seen a handful of times. The same CDR3 can be traced to other DNA sequences in this sample. The chain couples TRBV5-1 to TRBJ2-1; TRBD2 agrees at 11 bases. The germline gives CDR1 SGHRS, CDR2 YFSETQ. The J segment lost 4 bases and the V segment lost 3 bases, leaving 3 bases of the junction unmatched. This CDR3 comprises 15 residues. CDR3 coding DNA: TGCGCCAGCAGCTCCGGGACTAGCGGTTACAATGAGCAGTTCTTC. Translation: CASSSGTSGYNEQFF.

The chain carries TRBV7-9 and TRBJ2-5, with D possibly being TRBD2 (7 bases). This CDR3 has 14 residues. V was pared by 0 bases and J by 4 bases, with 9 bases between. Per the germline V gene, CDR1 is SEHNR and CDR2 is FQNEAQ (reference sequence). CDR3 sequence (DNA): TGTGCCAGCAGCTTAGCGGGGGGGCCAGAGACCCAGTACTTC. This codes for CASSLAGGPETQYF.

The chain carries TRBV9 and TRBJ2-7; 8 nucleotides line up with TRBD1. The junction had 4 bases not matched to a gene; V was cut back by 0 bases and J by 2 bases. CDR1 and CDR2 from the germline V gene are SGDLS and YYNGEE. The CDR3 loop spans 15 amino acids. CDR3 DNA sequence: TGTGCCAGCAGCGTAGGTGTCAGGGGGCCCTACGAGCAGTACTTC. It specifies CASSVGVRGPYEQYF.

The chain uses TRBV10-3 and TRBJ1-2; TRBD1 matches 8 bases. The germline CDR1 and CDR2 sequences are ENHRY and SYGVKD. The CDR3 spans 15 residues. J was trimmed by 8 bases and V by 2 bases; bases with no gene match: 10. CDR3 region: CAISEILTGVGGYTF. The CDR3 DNA is TGTGCCATCAGTGAGATCTTGACAGGGGTAGGCGGCTACACCTTC.